The following is a T cell receptor (beta chain) sequence with its context. The antigen is not known. These data belong to a study of blood T cells in healthy people across ages. As for the study in general: When template switching was applied, about one barcoded beta molecule was captured per two T cells.

Broader study findings: Aged donors had fewer naive CD4+ cells and lower diversity than long-lived donors.

The study drew donors from healthy Caucasian individuals in Russia aged roughly 6 to 90. Primers used in a second PCR of roughly 6 to 11 cycles were a sample-barcoded 5' primer and a J-beta primer mix. TCRdb fed the 5' RACE reads into MiXCR, producing one record per CDR3 protein. The sample includes roughly 1 million distinct CDR3 sequences, approximately 25% of them seen just once. This same sample was also taken into another study, of T cells of mothers and their children.

The sample was blood. This clonotype was obtained from a girl aged 2 to 10 in good health.

CDR3 nucleotides: TGTGCCAGCAGCTTAGAGCCGTCAGGAAACACCATATATTTT. Its translation is CASSLEPSGNTIYF. V gene TRBV11-2 combines with J gene TRBJ1-3, with D unresolved. The germline V gene has CDR1 SGHAT and CDR2 FQNNGV. V lost 0 bases and J lost 4, with 7 bases in between. The CDR3 contains 14 residues.